The rows below give T cell receptor beta chains drawn from one sample of a study of T cells expressing NK-cell markers. One entry per CDR3 protein, without DNA, is what TCRdb gives after re-calling the 5' RACE reads. The sample data list over 200,000 distinct CDR3 sequences. The sequenced sample was blood T cells: a sorted CD56 or NKG2C T cell subset, CD4+ or CD8+ T cells, or bulk PBMC T cells (not recorded which). The receptors originated from a man younger than 30 in good health. Both conserved end residues are part of each CDR3.

TRBJ1-4,14,TRBV12-3/TRBV12-4,CASSSGVRGTKLFF
TRBJ1-5,14,TRBV4-1,CASSQAGTDQPQHF
TRBJ2-5,15,TRBV5-4,CASSWAGLAGETQYF
TRBJ2-7,15,TRBV7-6,CASSPLPGLTYEQYF
TRBJ1-3,14,TRBV5-5,CASSSGQNGNTIYF
TRBJ2-1,16,TRBV20-1,CSARPTRDRGYNEQFF
TRBJ2-1,19,TRBV12-3/TRBV12-4,CASRTGPLAGGVSYNEQFF
TRBJ1-1,15,TRBV7-2,CASSFRQKPNTEAFF
TRBJ1-4,16,TRBV28,CASRPPGGAQNEKLFF
TRBJ2-3,16,TRBV5-1,CASSLTLGSNTDTQYF
TRBJ1-1,13,TRBV20-1,CSARAVRTEEAFF
TRBJ2-2,16,TRBV5-1,CASSLDGTPNTGELFF
TRBJ2-1,15,TRBV29-1,CSVDPDRGIYNEQFF
TRBJ1-5,13,TRBV20-1,CSARGSSDQPQHF
TRBJ2-1,17,TRBV5-1,CASSLAISGTSRNEQFF
TRBJ2-2,15,TRBV10-3,CAISLGQRNTGELFF
TRBJ2-3,15,TRBV29-1,CSVGFTRGDTDTQYF
TRBJ2-1,12,TRBV5-5,CASQRDYNEQFF
TRBJ2-1,16,TRBV20-1,CSARASAGRKYNEQFF
TRBJ2-5,14,TRBV29-1,CSVGRTGVQETQYF
TRBJ2-7,15,TRBV11-3,CASSRDGTVVDEQYF
TRBJ2-7,13,TRBV4-3,CASSQDLDREQYF
TRBJ2-2,13,TRBV29-1,CSVTGTDTGELFF
TRBJ2-1,15,TRBV12-3/TRBV12-4,CASSSPRAGPNEQFF
TRBJ2-1,17,TRBV3-1,CASSPRLAGFTYNEQFF
TRBJ1-1,14,TRBV29-1,CSVDRGGQGSEAFF
TRBJ1-6,15,TRBV5-1,CASSLNRDHNSPLHF
TRBJ2-5,16,TRBV7-6,CASSFGLAGPVETQYF
TRBJ1-2,14,TRBV20-1,CSARATGENYGYTF
TRBJ1-6,14,TRBV7-2,CASSQGRGRSPLHF
TRBJ2-1,15,TRBV11-3,CASSFDVLTYNEQFF
TRBJ1-5,14,TRBV30,CAWSVAGFQQPQHF
TRBJ2-1,15,TRBV5-4,CASSLVGQGGYEQFF
TRBJ2-2,17,TRBV6-5,CASSYWGGKTNTGELFF
TRBJ2-3,15,TRBV6-5,CASSYDRGVTDTQYF
TRBJ2-2,14,TRBV6-1,CASSAGTGIGELFF
TRBJ2-6,16,TRBV5-1,CASSTGISSGANVLTF
TRBJ2-1,15,TRBV11-3,CASSHGAGKYNEQFF
TRBJ2-7,12,TRBV29-1,CSVGAGNYEQYF
TRBJ1-1,15,TRBV19,CASQHRGTMNTEAFF
TRBJ2-5,12,TRBV12-3/TRBV12-4,CASAALQETQYF
TRBJ1-5,15,TRBV6-5,CASSYGTGVNQPQHF
TRBJ1-5,18,TRBV6-4,CASRWGTGSLNGNQPQHF
TRBJ2-5,13,TRBV18,CASSPGYQETQYF
TRBJ2-2,16,TRBV4-2,CASSPRRILNTGELFF
TRBJ2-1,17,TRBV7-2,CASSLVGLAVSYNEQFF
TRBJ2-1,16,TRBV4-3,CASSQERAGAYNEQFF
TRBJ1-2,15,TRBV18,CASSLGTIIDYGYTF
TRBJ2-7,17,TRBV6-2/TRBV6-3,CASSYSTSGIRTYEQYF
TRBJ2-1,18,TRBV12-3/TRBV12-4,CASSLVSRASGTYNEQFF